This T cell receptor (beta chain) appears in the sequencing data of a study of shared clonotypes between healthy human individuals. On the study more broadly: With ages of 18 to 49, the donors were two women and a few men.

For this clone: Its antigen remains unidentified.

Trimming cost V 5 bases and J 2 bases; bases outside gene matches: 8. The CDR3 runs 15 residues. Germline values: CDR1 SEHNR, CDR2 FQNEAQ (reference sequence). The study, taken as a whole, reports: It was only blood that was sampled, and tissue repertoires likely differ. An anticipated effect of sequencing depth on clonotype sharing among donors was recognized.

Profiled with immunoSEQ multiplex PCR; TCRdb holds only in-frame clones, not every one. This sample has some 470,000 clones, with about three quarters found just once. Donors were Caucasian adults residing in Nashville, Tennessee, USA. This clonotype was obtained from a woman aged 40 to 50 in good health. Some clones in this sample may be carry-over from other donors' samples. The chain employs TRBV7-9 and TRBJ1-1; 7 bases match TRBD1. The sample was PBMCs. This chain's CDR3 is CASSKPGQRNTEAFF. The CDR3, as DNA: TGTGCCAGCAGCAAACCGGGACAGCGAAACACTGAAGCTTTCTTT.